These 22 T cell receptor beta chains were all obtained from the same sample, sequenced in a study of shared clonotypes between healthy human individuals. Some clones are missing from TCRdb's copy, which holds only in-frame ones; the method was immunoSEQ multiplex PCR. The table records roughly 1.5 million clones, nearly 99% of them present only once. Sequencing used naive CD4+ T cells sorted from blood. Sample subset: CD45RA+ positively selected. These TCRs come from a man aged 25-45 years in good health.

Points on this clone: The sample carries other DNA sequences with the same CDR3. The chain recombines TRBV18 with TRBJ2-1; D is ambiguous. Germline assignment: CDR1 KGHSH and CDR2 LQKENI. V was clipped by 4 bases and J by 4 bases, with 8 bases between them. The CDR3 extends over 13 amino acids. CDR3 residues: CASSLSGYNEQFF. CDR3 coding DNA: TGTGCCAGCTCACTTTCCGGATACAATGAGCAGTTCTTC.

A note on this clone: Other DNA variants within this sample encode the same CDR3. The genes are TRBV18 and TRBJ1-5; weak D call: TRBD1 (5 bases). This CDR3 spans 16 amino acids. V lost 0 bases and J lost 2, with 11 bases in between. Germline CDR1 and CDR2: KGHSH and LQKENI. DNA of the CDR3: TGTGCCAGCTCACCACCGGGGGATCGTGGCAATCAGCCCCAGCATTTT. This translates into CASSPPGDRGNQPQHF.

V gene TRBV19 combines with J gene TRBJ2-7; TRBD2 aligns across 9 bases. The CDR3 sequence is 15 residues long. Unmatched junction bases numbered 5, after V lost 4 bases and J lost 1 base. Germline loops: CDR1 LNHDA, CDR2 SQIVND (reference sequence). The CDR3 bases are TGTGCCAGTAGTAGGAGCGGGAGGAGGTCCTACGAGCAGTACTTC. Amino acid sequence: CASSRSGRRSYEQYF.

J is TRBJ2-6 and V is TRBV11-3, with 7 bases aligning to TRBD1. This CDR3 spans 17 amino acids. Losses at the gene ends were 5 bases for V and 0 bases for J; bases not matched to a gene: 7. Germline V gene sequence: CDR1 SGHNT, CDR2 YENEEA. As DNA, the CDR3 is TGTGCCAGCAGCGCGTGGACAGGCCTCTCTGGGGCCAACGTCCTGACTTTC. As protein: CASSAWTGLSGANVLTF.

The genes are TRBV7-9 and TRBJ2-1; the D gene is possibly TRBD2 (6 bases). Trimming removed 11 bases from V and 12 bases from J, with 8 bases in between. Germline V gene sequence: CDR1 SEHNR, CDR2 FQNEAQ (reference sequence). This CDR3 contains 8 residues. The CDR3 region is CAGGLQFF. In DNA form, the CDR3 reads TGTGCCGGGGGGTTGCAGTTCTTC.

V is TRBV28 and J is TRBJ1-5, with D tentatively TRBD1 (6 bases). The ends were cut back, 6 bases at V and 6 bases at J, with 18 bases in the middle. This CDR3 is built from 15 residues. Germline CDR1 and CDR2: MDHEN and SYDVKM. Here the CDR3 DNA reads TGTGCCAGCAGCCTCCCGGGGGCGCGTGGTCAGCCCCAGCATTTT. It codes for CASSLPGARGQPQHF.

The chain links TRBV7-2 to TRBJ2-7; D is possibly TRBD1 (6 bases). The length of the CDR3 is 18 residues. Per germline, CDR1 SGHTA and CDR2 FQGNSA. The ends were cut back, 1 base at V and 3 bases at J, with 22 bases in the middle. The CDR3 is CASSLGVGQTYPIYEQYF. CDR3 coding DNA: TGTGCCAGCAGCTTAGGAGTTGGACAGACGTATCCAATCTACGAGCAGTACTTC.

This clone has only one observation. V is TRBV7-2 and J is TRBJ1-5; 7 nucleotides match TRBD1. The V gene's germline CDR1 is SGHTA and CDR2 FQGNSA. V was pared by 7 bases and J by 0 bases, with 6 bases of the junction left unmatched. There are 15 residues in the CDR3. DNA for the CDR3: TGTGCCAGCATTCCGGGGGACAGTAGCAATCAGCCCCAGCATTTT. Its translation is CASIPGDSSNQPQHF. The full variable domain, with the rest looked up from reference TRBV7-2 and TRBJ1-5, is GAGVSQSPSNKVTEKGKDVELRCDPISGHTALYWYRQSLGQGLEFLIYFQGNSAPDKSGLPSDRFSAERTGGSVSTLTIQRTQQEDSAVYLCASIPGDSSNQPQHFGDGTRLSIL.

The rearrangement links TRBV5-1 to TRBJ2-7; a weak D match, TRBD2 (5 bases). In germline, CDR1 is SGHRS, CDR2 YFSETQ. V dropped 1 base and J dropped 0 bases, with 14 bases sitting between them. This CDR3 has 16 amino acids. CDR3 sequence: CASSLKLGTSSYEQYF. The CDR3 region has the DNA TGCGCCAGCAGCTTGAAGCTGGGTACTAGCTCCTACGAGCAGTACTTC. The full variable domain, completed using reference TRBV5-1 and TRBJ2-7, is KAGVTQTPRYLIKTRGQQVTLSCSPISGHRSVSWYQQTPGQGLQFLFEYFSETQRNKGNFPGRFSGRQFSNSRSEMNVSTLELGDSALYLCASSLKLGTSSYEQYFGPGTRLTVT.

The V gene is TRBV27, the J gene TRBJ2-5; possible D gene TRBD1, 5 bases. CDR3 length: 14 residues. V was shortened by 5 bases and J by 2 bases, with 12 bases between the two germline ends. Germline lookup yields CDR1 MNHEY and CDR2 SMNVEV (reference sequence). CDR3 DNA: TGTGCCAGCAGTAGGGGATGGGGACAAGAGACCCAGTACTTC. It yields the protein CASSRGWGQETQYF.

The chain joins TRBV5-1 to TRBJ1-1; D call uncertain. The V end lost 6 bases, the J end lost 1 base, and 13 bases lay between the germline ends. Germline assignment: CDR1 SGHRS and CDR2 YFSETQ. This CDR3 has 14 amino acids. CDR3 DNA: TGCGCCAGCACCGACCAACGGGGGAACACTGAAGCTTTCTTT. Translation: CASTDQRGNTEAFF.

CDR3 DNA: TGTGCCAGCAGCCCGGGATCCGCGCAAGAGACCCAGTACTTC. Its translation: CASSPGSAQETQYF. The chain carries TRBV7-2 and TRBJ2-5, with D possibly matching TRBD2 (5 bases). Germline CDR1 SGHTA, CDR2 FQGNSA. CDR3 length: 14 residues. Deletions cut 5 bases from V and 2 bases from J, with 12 bases between.

The chain links TRBV19 to TRBJ2-2; 7 bases agree with TRBD1. Trimming cost V 7 bases and J 7 bases; bases outside gene matches: 9. This CDR3 is 14 amino acids long. Germline lookup yields CDR1 LNHDA and CDR2 SQIVND (reference sequence). CDR3 protein: CASKRTGGNGELFF. In DNA, the CDR3 is TGTGCCAGTAAAAGGACAGGAGGTAACGGGGAGCTGTTTTTT.

This chain uses TRBV11-2 with TRBJ1-2, with TRBD1 identical over 7 bases. Looked up from germline, CDR1 is SGHAT and CDR2 is FQNNGV. This CDR3 is 13 amino acids long. The V and J ends lost 5 bases and 2 bases, in that order; junction bases with no gene match: 2. CDR3 protein: CASSATGNYGYTF. The DNA of the CDR3 is TGTGCCAGCAGCGCGACAGGGAACTATGGCTACACCTTC.

The chain employs TRBV18 and TRBJ2-3; D uncertain. V lost 8 bases and J lost 2, with 17 bases in between. This CDR3 comprises 15 residues. Germline V gene sequence: CDR1 KGHSH, CDR2 LQKENI. CDR3 amino acids: CASKTLSVLTDTQYF. CDR3 sequence (DNA): TGTGCCAGCAAAACACTTTCGGTTCTCACAGATACGCAGTATTTT.

The rearrangement joins TRBV28 to TRBJ2-1; unclear D gene. The CDR3 loop spans 13 amino acids. V was cut by 5 bases and J by 3 bases, with 8 bases left in between. Germline CDR1 reads MDHEN; CDR2 reads SYDVKM. Here the CDR3 reads CASSPLVYNEQFF. The CDR3 bases are TGTGCCAGCAGTCCCCTGGTCTACAATGAGCAGTTCTTC.

The chain joins TRBV6-5 to TRBJ2-1; D might be TRBD2 (5 bases). In germline, CDR1 is MNHEY, CDR2 SVGAGI. The CDR3 sequence is 13 residues long. The V and J ends lost 7 bases and 5 bases respectively, with 12 bases between them. DNA for the CDR3: TGTGCCAGCAAGCCCAAGCGGAACAATGAGCAGTTCTTC. Translation gives CASKPKRNNEQFF.

The rearrangement uses TRBV7-2 and TRBJ2-5; perhaps D is TRBD1 or TRBD2 (6 bases each). The CDR3 is 15 residues long. V was cut by 3 bases and J by 5 bases, with 16 bases left in between. Looked up from germline, CDR1 is SGHTA and CDR2 is FQGNSA. This CDR3 is CASSFEGGTRETQYF. The CDR3 coding sequence is TGTGCCAGCAGCTTTGAAGGGGGGACCCGGGAGACCCAGTACTTC.

The chain recombines TRBV5-1 with TRBJ2-1; 7 bases align to TRBD2. The CDR3 loop spans 16 amino acids. The V segment lost 2 bases and the J segment 3 bases; nucleotides outside the gene matches: 8. Germline CDR1 is SGHRS and CDR2 is YFSETQ. CDR3 loop: CASSFLADANYNEQFF. Written as DNA, the CDR3 is TGCGCCAGCAGCTTCCTAGCGGATGCCAACTACAATGAGCAGTTCTTC.

The CDR3 sequence is CAGTDPNYGYTF. The CDR3 DNA sequence: TGTGCCGGGACAGACCCTAACTATGGCTACACCTTC. This chain joins TRBV30 and TRBJ1-2, with 7 positions matching TRBD1. The length of the CDR3 is 12 residues. From germline, CDR1 is GTSNPN and CDR2 SVGIG (reference sequence). After removal of 8 bases from V and 0 bases from J, the junction contained 3 bases not matched to a gene.

This clone has just one count. The V gene is TRBV11-3, the J gene TRBJ2-1; the match to TRBD2 covers 7 bases. In germline, CDR1 is SGHNT, CDR2 YENEEA. Unmatched junction bases numbered 7, after V lost 3 bases and J lost 2 bases. This CDR3 spans 16 amino acids. In DNA, the CDR3 is TGTGCCAGCAGCTTCTCGAGCGGGACGACCTACAATGAGCAGTTCTTC. It translates to CASSFSSGTTYNEQFF. Full variable domain (outside the CDR3, taken from reference TRBV11-3 and TRBJ2-1): EAGVVQSPRYKIIEKKQPVAFWCNPISGHNTLYWYLQNLGQGPELLIRYENEEAVDDSQLPKDRFSAERLKGVDSTLKIQPAELGDSAVYLCASSFSSGTTYNEQFFGPGTRLTVL.

This sequence joins TRBV5-4 and TRBJ1-2, with 7 bases aligning to TRBD1. The V gene's germline CDR1 is SGHNT and CDR2 YYREEE (reference sequence). V was pared by 5 bases and J by 7 bases, with 5 bases of the junction left unmatched. CDR3 length equals 12 residues. The DNA for the CDR3 is TGTGCCAGCAGACGACAGGGAGGTGGCTACACCTTC. This gives the protein CASRRQGGGYTF.